Listed below are T cell receptor beta chains from one sample, sequenced in a study of Graves' ophthalmopathy and Graves' hyperthyroidism. TCRdb analysed the multiplex PCR reads with MiXCR anew, one entry per CDR3 protein. The sample includes approximately 1.2 million distinct CDR3 sequences, roughly two fifths of them seen just once. Sequenced input: peripheral blood or thyroid tissue (not recorded which). The receptors come from an adult man with Graves' hyperthyroidism. Each CDR3 is given without its conserved first and last residue. Where a row states a size, it is once, few, many or the class of an expanded clone; other rows omit it.

j_gene: TRBJ2-7; v_gene: TRBV6-6; abundance: few; CDR3aa: ASSPRQAHSYEQY
j_gene: TRBJ1-2; v_gene: TRBV7-9; abundance: many; CDR3aa: ASSLPQGNGYT
j_gene: TRBJ2-2; v_gene: TRBV11-2; abundance: -; CDR3aa: ASSQTPRGSLTGELF
j_gene: TRBJ2-5; v_gene: TRBV20-1; abundance: few; CDR3aa: SARGTGIETQY
j_gene: TRBJ1-5; v_gene: TRBV15; abundance: -; CDR3aa: ATTTDSKNQPQH
j_gene: TRBJ2-7; v_gene: TRBV19; abundance: many; CDR3aa: ASSTTGAFYEQY
j_gene: TRBJ1-6; v_gene: TRBV29-1; abundance: -; CDR3aa: SVVDPGPDSPLH
j_gene: TRBJ1-2; v_gene: TRBV5-1; abundance: -; CDR3aa: ASSASGTENYGYT
j_gene: TRBJ1-4; v_gene: TRBV4-3; abundance: many; CDR3aa: ASSQGTSEKLF
j_gene: TRBJ1-6; v_gene: TRBV10-3; abundance: many; CDR3aa: AISESRTGSNVSPLH
j_gene: TRBJ2-5; v_gene: TRBV7-3; abundance: many; CDR3aa: ASSPNGRGGKETQY
j_gene: TRBJ1-1; v_gene: TRBV29-1; abundance: many; CDR3aa: SVDRGLTEAF
j_gene: TRBJ1-4; v_gene: TRBV29-1; abundance: many; CDR3aa: SVLTEGNEKLF
j_gene: TRBJ2-6; v_gene: TRBV7-9; abundance: -; CDR3aa: ASSLRDGSGANVLT
j_gene: TRBJ1-2; v_gene: TRBV6-6; abundance: -; CDR3aa: ASRGTGRNYGYT
j_gene: TRBJ2-7; v_gene: TRBV19; abundance: many; CDR3aa: ASSDPTSGSYEQY
j_gene: TRBJ1-1; v_gene: TRBV29-1; abundance: -; CDR3aa: SVEDGGVNTEAF
j_gene: TRBJ1-1; v_gene: TRBV27; abundance: few; CDR3aa: ASSLSGGRAF
j_gene: TRBJ1-2; v_gene: TRBV4-3; abundance: many; CDR3aa: ASSQVAADIHYGYT
j_gene: TRBJ1-1; v_gene: TRBV20-1; abundance: -; CDR3aa: SARDITEAF
j_gene: TRBJ1-1; v_gene: TRBV10-3; abundance: many; CDR3aa: AISESVEAF
j_gene: TRBJ2-5; v_gene: TRBV29-1; abundance: -; CDR3aa: SVATSGTETQY
j_gene: TRBJ1-4; v_gene: TRBV5-1; abundance: few; CDR3aa: ASSLSTPATNEKLF
j_gene: TRBJ1-4; v_gene: TRBV30; abundance: -; CDR3aa: AWRSGVNEKLF
j_gene: TRBJ1-2; v_gene: TRBV15; abundance: many; CDR3aa: ATSRDDGGYT
j_gene: TRBJ2-7; v_gene: TRBV7-8; abundance: many; CDR3aa: ASSPRGAGGYEQY
j_gene: TRBJ1-2; v_gene: TRBV7-2; abundance: many; CDR3aa: ASSLDSRYGYT
j_gene: TRBJ2-5; v_gene: TRBV7-9; abundance: many; CDR3aa: ASSEGLAEQETQY
j_gene: TRBJ2-7; v_gene: TRBV7-8; abundance: many; CDR3aa: ASSHLYGDRDEY
j_gene: TRBJ1-6; v_gene: TRBV10-3; abundance: -; CDR3aa: AISEGTGLNSPLH
j_gene: TRBJ1-2; v_gene: TRBV29-1; abundance: many; CDR3aa: SVERAGEGLSNYGYT
j_gene: TRBJ1-4; v_gene: TRBV25-1; abundance: -; CDR3aa: ASNRRDRGQKLF
j_gene: TRBJ1-1; v_gene: TRBV20-1; abundance: -; CDR3aa: SARPGRGRGTEAF
j_gene: TRBJ2-7; v_gene: TRBV10-3; abundance: -; CDR3aa: AISAGGRSREQY
j_gene: TRBJ1-4; v_gene: TRBV12-3/TRBV12-4; abundance: -; CDR3aa: ASRRQGNEKLF
j_gene: TRBJ2-7; v_gene: TRBV7-2; abundance: many; CDR3aa: ASSLRDRSSYEQY
j_gene: TRBJ1-5; v_gene: TRBV10-3; abundance: -; CDR3aa: AISLTGGSEPQH
j_gene: TRBJ1-3; v_gene: TRBV12-3/TRBV12-4; abundance: -; CDR3aa: ASSLSAQGSEQYFGPGTIY
j_gene: -; v_gene: TRBV7-9; abundance: -; CDR3aa: ASSLGGMSYNEQF
j_gene: TRBJ2-2; v_gene: TRBV7-8; abundance: -; CDR3aa: ASSVEGSCF
j_gene: TRBJ1-2; v_gene: TRBV7-2; abundance: -; CDR3aa: ASRQGVVPARTPDYGYT
j_gene: TRBJ1-4; v_gene: TRBV29-1; abundance: -; CDR3aa: SVGDRVEKLF
j_gene: TRBJ1-1; v_gene: TRBV15; abundance: few; CDR3aa: ATSRGGVSTEAF
j_gene: TRBJ1-4; v_gene: TRBV20-1; abundance: -; CDR3aa: SARHWQTTNEKLF
j_gene: TRBJ2-2; v_gene: TRBV29-1; abundance: -; CDR3aa: SPGGRLNTGELF
j_gene: TRBJ1-1; v_gene: TRBV5-4; abundance: -; CDR3aa: ASSLIRGSMNTEAF
j_gene: TRBJ1-6; v_gene: TRBV7-9; abundance: few; CDR3aa: ASSGQIQGSSYNSPLH
j_gene: TRBJ2-6; v_gene: TRBV7-2; abundance: -; CDR3aa: ASSPGPNSGANVLT
j_gene: TRBJ1-1; v_gene: TRBV12-3/TRBV12-4; abundance: many; CDR3aa: ASSLALAEAF
j_gene: TRBJ1-1; v_gene: TRBV6-2/TRBV6-3; abundance: many; CDR3aa: ASTQDRVNTEAF
j_gene: TRBJ2-7; v_gene: TRBV7-2; abundance: many; CDR3aa: ASTPRDRSSYEQY
j_gene: TRBJ1-6; v_gene: TRBV24-1; abundance: -; CDR3aa: ATSSGQQYNSPLH
j_gene: -; v_gene: TRBV10-2; abundance: -; CDR3aa: ASSAGLADVKWTQY
j_gene: TRBJ2-5; v_gene: TRBV29-1; abundance: many; CDR3aa: SVLGLPEGETQY
j_gene: TRBJ2-7; v_gene: TRBV25-1; abundance: -; CDR3aa: ASSFFGQENYEQY
j_gene: TRBJ2-7; v_gene: TRBV7-8; abundance: few; CDR3aa: ASRPRWAYEQY
j_gene: TRBJ1-6; v_gene: TRBV5-1; abundance: -; CDR3aa: ASSLDVNGNSPLH
j_gene: TRBJ1-6; v_gene: TRBV19; abundance: -; CDR3aa: ASSMTGLGHLH